This T cell receptor beta chain stems from a study of cytomegalovirus exposure and HLA in healthy donors. Across the study: The same platform as the 500 to 700 first-cohort repertoires was used for the 120 or so validation repertoires, a later analysis reported. Regarding the study as a whole: There were a few CMV-associated chains whose specificity for CMV antigens was confirmed in vitro. Subsequent analysis showed first-cohort TCR clusters tending to co-occur in 120 validation repertoires.

Worth noting for this clone: Antigen specificity is unknown.

Assay: immunoSEQ multiplex PCR; the TCRdb copy retains only in-frame clones and omits some. The data contain 220,000 or so clones, over 70% of them singletons. The donors were members of the roughly 130-subject validation cohort (separate from the roughly 700-subject first cohort). This CDR3 has 14 residues. Per germline, CDR1 KGHSH and CDR2 LQKENI. Trimming stripped 4 bases from V and 2 bases from J, with 11 bases between. The source material was PBMCs. This receptor was obtained from a woman aged 25 to 39 in good health and CMV-seropositive. This chain links TRBV18 with TRBJ1-2; D is uncertain. CDR3 nucleotides: TGTGCCAGCTCACAGGGCCTTGGGAACTATGGCTACACCTTC. Residues: CASSQGLGNYGYTF.